These T cell receptor beta chains were read from a single sample in a study of cytomegalovirus exposure and HLA in healthy donors. Clones were sequenced by immunoSEQ multiplex PCR, and TCRdb holds only the in-frame ones, with some missing. The profile shows approximately 170,000 clones, 60% to 80% of them singletons. Sequencing was done on a sample of PBMCs. The receptors originated from a man aged 35-49 years in good health and CMV-seronegative. Both conserved end residues are part of each CDR3. A D gene is named only where the DNA matches it firmly. Clone size is not always given. Where it is, it says once, few, many or a class for expanded clones.

J | V | D | size | CDR3 | DNA
TRBJ1-5 | TRBV18 | . | . | CASSPVNQPQHF | TGTGCCAGCTCGCCGGTAAATCAGCCCCAGCATTTT
TRBJ1-3 | TRBV30 | TRBD1 | . | CAWSGGTGVYTIYF | TGTGCCTGGAGTGGGGGGACAGGGGTTTACACCATATATTTT
TRBJ2-7 | TRBV21-1 | . | . | CASSKVTSGSYEQYF | TGTGCCAGCAGCAAAGTGACTAGCGGTTCCTACGAGCAGTACTTC
TRBJ2-2 | TRBV7-9 | TRBD1 | . | CSSSFPGQGGGGELFF | TGTTCCAGCAGCTTCCCGGGACAGGGTGGCGGCGGGGAGCTGTTTTTT
TRBJ1-2 | TRBV5-5 | TRBD1 | . | CASSLALTGGPGGYTF | TGTGCCAGCAGCTTGGCTCTAACAGGGGGCCCAGGGGGCTACACCTTC
TRBJ2-2 | TRBV23-1 | . | . | CASTPTRTNNTGELFF | TGCGCCAGCACTCCCACCCGGACTAATAACACCGGGGAGCTGTTTTTT
TRBJ2-3 | TRBV28 | TRBD2 | . | CASSSPRGLGTDTQYF | TGTGCCAGCAGTTCCCCTCGGGGACTAGGCACAGATACGCAGTATTTT
TRBJ2-7 | TRBV5-6 | . | . | CASSPRPGLNYEQYF | TGTGCCAGCAGCCCTCGTCCGGGACTTAACTACGAGCAGTACTTC
TRBJ2-3 | TRBV28 | . | few | CASIGGGTDTQYF | TGTGCCAGCATCGGCGGAGGCACAGATACGCAGTATTTT
TRBJ2-3 | TRBV7-3 | . | few | CASSLGHTDTQYF | TGTGCCAGCAGCTTAGGACACACAGATACGCAGTATTTT
TRBJ2-2 | TRBV29-1 | . | . | CSVRLVAGELFF | TGCAGCGTTCGACTAGTCGCCGGGGAGCTGTTTTTT
TRBJ1-3 | TRBV4-3 | . | . | CASSKSVIGNTIYF | TGCGCCAGCAGCAAGTCGGTGATTGGAAACACCATATATTTT
TRBJ2-2 | TRBV28 | TRBD1 | few | CASSLHHRGTGELFF | TGTGCCAGCAGTTTACACCACAGGGGAACCGGGGAGCTGTTTTTT
TRBJ2-7 | TRBV6-1 | TRBD1 | . | CASSFTGDYEQYF | TGTGCCAGCAGTTTTACAGGGGACTACGAGCAGTACTTC
TRBJ1-5 | TRBV28 | . | . | CASSLSRDGQPQHF | TGTGCCAGCAGTTTAAGCCGGGATGGTCAGCCCCAGCATTTT
TRBJ1-1 | TRBV4-3 | . | few | CASSHSQTDNTEAFF | TGCGCCAGCAGCCATTCGCAGACAGATAACACTGAAGCTTTCTTT
TRBJ2-1 | TRBV10-3 | TRBD2 | . | CAISATSGSLNEQFF | TGTGCCATCAGTGCGACTAGCGGGAGCTTGAATGAGCAGTTCTTC
TRBJ2-3 | TRBV7-8 | TRBD2 | . | CASSSPTSGGSDTQYF | TGTGCCAGCAGCTCCCCTACTAGCGGGGGGTCAGATACGCAGTATTTT
TRBJ2-5 | TRBV6-1 | TRBD1 | . | CAAATGIQETQYF | TGTGCCGCCGCGACAGGGATCCAAGAGACCCAGTACTTC
TRBJ1-6 | TRBV30 | . | few | CACTTANNSPLHF | TGTGCCTGCACGACAGCTAATAATTCACCCCTCCACTTT
TRBJ2-7 | TRBV14 | . | . | CASSQAPRFYEQYF | TGTGCCAGCAGCCAAGCCCCCCGGTTTTACGAGCAGTACTTC
TRBJ2-5 | TRBV6-5 | TRBD1 | . | CASSLTGAETQYF | TGTGCCAGCAGTTTAACAGGGGCAGAGACCCAGTACTTC
TRBJ1-4 | TRBV28 | . | . | CASSLQDKSDEKLFF | TGTGCCAGCAGTTTACAGGACAAATCGGATGAAAAACTGTTTTTT
TRBJ2-1 | TRBV7-9 | TRBD2 | once | CASSSRTSGLYNEQFF | TGTGCCAGCAGCTCCCGGACTAGCGGGTTGTACAATGAGCAGTTCTTC
TRBJ1-3 | TRBV28 | TRBD1 | . | CASSPGSTGVGNTIYF | TGTGCCAGCAGTCCCGGGAGCACAGGGGTGGGAAACACCATATATTTT
TRBJ2-1 | TRBV30 | TRBD2 | . | CAWGALGLAGNEQFF | TGTGCCTGGGGGGCTTTGGGACTAGCGGGTAATGAGCAGTTCTTC
TRBJ2-7 | TRBV7-2 | TRBD1 | . | CASRGGQGVYEQYF | TGTGCCAGCAGAGGAGGACAGGGAGTATACGAGCAGTACTTC
TRBJ2-5 | TRBV18 | TRBD2 | . | CASSPPGTSGRAMETQYF | TGTGCCAGCTCACCACCGGGGACTAGCGGGAGGGCGATGGAGACCCAGTACTTC
TRBJ2-1 | TRBV29-1 | . | . | CSARERSYNEQFF | TGCAGCGCCCGGGAAAGATCCTACAATGAGCAGTTCTTC
TRBJ1-2 | TRBV7-6 | TRBD1 | . | CASSLGTGDGYTF | TGTGCCAGCAGCTTAGGGACAGGGGATGGCTACACCTTC
TRBJ2-1 | TRBV5-1 | TRBD1 | few | CASSLARDREFHEQFF | TGCGCCAGCAGCTTGGCCCGGGACAGGGAGTTTCATGAGCAGTTCTTC
TRBJ1-5 | TRBV4-3 | TRBD1 | few | CASSRGTVNQPQHF | TGCGCCAGCAGCCGAGGGACAGTCAATCAGCCCCAGCATTTT
TRBJ2-5 | TRBV27 | . | . | CASSLNREETQYF | TGTGCCAGCAGTTTGAACAGGGAGGAGACCCAGTACTTC
TRBJ1-5 | TRBV6-1 | . | few | CASSEVAGSWNQPQHF | TGTGCCAGCAGTGAAGTGGCAGGGTCATGGAATCAGCCCCAGCATTTT
TRBJ2-2 | TRBV4-2 | TRBD2 | . | CASSLGLAGSTNTGELFF | TGTGCCAGCAGCCTGGGACTAGCGGGTTCGACGAACACCGGGGAGCTGTTTTTT
TRBJ2-2 | TRBV7-6 | . | . | CASSLLGGRGTGELFF | TGTGCCAGCAGCTTACTCGGCGGGCGGGGCACCGGGGAGCTGTTTTTT
TRBJ2-2 | TRBV2 | TRBD1 | . | CATSGTEITGELFF | TGTGCCACCTCCGGGACAGAGATCACCGGGGAGCTGTTTTTT
TRBJ2-7 | TRBV11-1 | . | few | CASSSMRFYEQYF | TGTGCCAGCAGCTCGATGAGATTCTACGAGCAGTACTTC
TRBJ2-3 | TRBV10-1 | . | . | CASSDAPSKGTDTQYF | TGCGCCAGCAGTGATGCCCCCAGCAAGGGGACAGATACGCAGTATTTT
TRBJ1-2 | TRBV28 | . | few | CASSFSGYGYTF | TGTGCCAGCAGTTTTAGTGGCTATGGCTACACCTTC
TRBJ2-3 | TRBV27 | TRBD1 | . | CASSTRDSGTDTQYF | TGTGCCAGCAGCACCCGGGACAGTGGGACAGATACGCAGTATTTT
TRBJ2-2 | TRBV29-1 | TRBD2 | . | CSVAPRASGTGELFF | TGCAGCGTTGCCCCCCGGGCTAGCGGCACCGGGGAGCTGTTTTTT
TRBJ2-2 | TRBV7-6 | TRBD1 | . | CASSWTGTGGTGELFF | TGTGCCAGCAGTTGGACCGGGACAGGGGGTACCGGGGAGCTGTTTTTT
TRBJ2-5 | TRBV10-1 | TRBD2 | once | CASSEMRGGEQETQYF | TGCGCCAGCAGTGAAATGAGGGGAGGGGAGCAAGAGACCCAGTACTTC
TRBJ2-7 | TRBV30 | TRBD2 | once | CAWGTSGLRAPYEQYF | TGTGCCTGGGGGACTAGCGGCCTTCGAGCCCCCTACGAGCAGTACTTC
TRBJ2-1 | TRBV4-1 | TRBD2 | . | CASSQTGLATNEQFF | TGCGCCAGCAGCCAGACGGGACTAGCGACCAATGAGCAGTTCTTC
TRBJ2-4 | TRBV28 | . | . | CASTPSITKNIQYF | TGTGCCAGCACCCCGAGTATAACCAAAAACATTCAGTACTTC
TRBJ2-1 | TRBV27 | TRBD2 | few | CASGIREGGEQFF | TGTGCCAGCGGTATACGGGAGGGCGGTGAGCAGTTCTTC
TRBJ2-5 | TRBV5-1 | . | . | CASSLAAGEETQYF | TGCGCCAGCAGCTTGGCCGCAGGGGAAGAGACCCAGTACTTC
TRBJ1-5 | TRBV6-6 | TRBD1 | . | CASSYRTGLQPQHF | TGTGCCAGCAGTTATAGGACAGGGTTACAGCCCCAGCATTTT
TRBJ2-7 | TRBV2 | TRBD2 | . | CASSASGGSYEQYF | TGTGCCAGCAGTGCATCGGGGGGCTCCTACGAGCAGTACTTC
TRBJ2-7 | TRBV7-7 | . | . | CASSITGSSEQYF | TGTGCCAGCAGCATCACAGGGAGCAGCGAGCAGTACTTC
TRBJ2-3 | TRBV9 | TRBD2 | . | CASSGAGTTMADTQYF | TGTGCCAGCAGCGGAGCCGGGACTACGATGGCAGATACGCAGTATTTT
TRBJ1-4 | TRBV9 | TRBD1 | few | CASSVDRGPNEKLFF | TGTGCCAGCAGCGTAGACAGGGGTCCAAATGAAAAACTGTTTTTT